These 25 T cell receptor beta chains were all obtained from the same sample, sequenced in a study of vaccination and CD4 T cells after COVID-19. As for treatment: approximately nine-day PBMC culture with coronavirus spike peptide pools or control peptides (ViraFEST assay). The Oncomine TCR Beta short-read assay generated sequence data from the DNA of cultured CD4+ T cells. TCRdb fed the PCR reads into MiXCR, producing one record per CDR3 protein. The data contain thousands of distinct CDR3 sequences, under 80% of them singletons. Their target antigens are unknown. What was sequenced was CD4+ T cells from blood, cultured in vitro. Every receptor here comes from a human donor who had recovered from COVID-19.

The rearrangement uses TRBV29-1 and TRBJ1-1, with a weak D call TRBD1 (6 bases). Between the trimmed V and J ends, which lost 7 bases and 0 bases, there was a span of 12 bases. The germline gives CDR1 SQVTM, CDR2 ANQGSEA. The CDR3 consists of 13 residues. The CDR3 DNA reads as TGCAGCGCGTCGGGACACCTGAACACTGAAGCTTTCTTT. It yields the protein CSASGHLNTEAFF.

The chain uses TRBV2 and TRBJ1-6; TRBD1 might be the D (6 bases). Germline V gene data show CDR1 as SNHLY and CDR2 as FYNNEI. Trimming cost V 6 bases and J 2 bases, with 11 bases left between them. This CDR3 region has 15 residues. CDR3 loop: CASRVDRTYNSPLHF. The CDR3 region has the DNA TGTGCCAGCAGGGTGGACAGAACCTATAATTCACCCCTCCACTTT.

This clonotype was found a few times. The rearrangement joins TRBV6-1 to TRBJ1-6; D might be TRBD1 (5 bases). V was clipped by 7 bases and J by 10 bases, with 20 bases between them. The CDR3 is 15 residues long. From germline, CDR1 is MNHNS and CDR2 SASEGT. Here the CDR3 reads CASTSDPTAGSPLHF. In nucleotides, the CDR3 is TGTGCCAGCACCTCCGACCCCACGGCAGGGTCACCCCTCCACTTT.

The chain links TRBV7-8 to TRBJ2-7; D might be TRBD2 (6 bases). With 7 bases removed from V and 0 bases from J, the gap between germline ends came to 13 bases. Germline V gene lookup returns CDR1 SGHVS and CDR2 FQNEAQ. This CDR3 is built from 14 residues. The CDR3 nucleotides are TGTGCCAGCACCCTGACTAGGGGCTCCTACGAGCAGTACTTC. Translation: CASTLTRGSYEQYF.

The V gene is TRBV7-2, the J gene TRBJ2-5, with TRBD1 identical over 8 bases. Looked up from germline, CDR1 is SGHTA and CDR2 is FQGNSA. CDR3 length: 14 amino acids. The J segment lost 5 bases and the V segment lost 3 bases, leaving 5 bases of the junction unmatched. The CDR3 loop is CASSFQGARETQYF. As DNA, the CDR3 is TGTGCCAGCAGCTTCCAGGGGGCGCGGGAGACCCAGTACTTC.

CDR3 sequence reads: CATSGQLNQPQHF. CDR3 DNA sequence: TGTGCCACTTCGGGACAGCTCAATCAGCCCCAGCATTTT. J is TRBJ1-5 and V is TRBV6-1, with 7 bases lining up with TRBD1. Germline V lookup: CDR1 MNHNS, CDR2 SASEGT. The CDR3 covers 13 residues. The J segment lost 3 bases and the V segment lost 10 bases, leaving 6 bases of the junction unmatched.

The V gene is TRBV6-5, the J gene TRBJ1-2; the match to TRBD1 covers 9 bases. V dropped 4 bases and J dropped 7; count of bases not matched to a gene: 10. The CDR3 covers 15 residues. Per the germline V gene, CDR1 is MNHEY and CDR2 is SVGAGI. CDR3 loop: CASSSAGQGIFGYTF. As DNA, the CDR3 is TGTGCCAGCAGTTCCGCGGGACAGGGTATATTTGGCTACACCTTC.

The gene calls are TRBV20-1 and TRBJ1-1, with 8 bases identical to TRBD1. Germline assignment: CDR1 DFQATT and CDR2 SNEGSKA (reference sequence). Unmatched junction bases numbered 14, after V lost 6 bases and J lost 5 bases. This CDR3 spans 15 amino acids. Here the CDR3 reads CSAPPPQGAGTEAFF. DNA of the CDR3: TGCAGTGCGCCACCCCCGCAGGGGGCAGGGACTGAAGCTTTCTTT.

The gene calls are TRBV24-1 and TRBJ2-2, with D unresolved. Germline V lookup: CDR1 KGHDR, CDR2 SFDVKD. This CDR3 spans 15 amino acids. V shed 2 bases and J shed 6 bases, with 12 bases lying between them. This chain's CDR3 is CATSDSGPSPGELFF. Here the CDR3 DNA reads TGTGCCACCAGTGATTCGGGCCCGTCCCCCGGGGAGCTGTTTTTT.

CDR3: CASSEALTIPTGELFF. The CDR3 nucleotides read TGTGCCAGCAGTGAAGCTTTAACTATCCCCACCGGGGAGCTGTTTTTT. The chain is built from TRBV6-1 and TRBJ2-2; unclear D gene. The CDR3 loop spans 16 amino acids. Germline V CDR1 and CDR2: MNHNS, SASEGT. V lost 0 bases to trimming and J lost 4 bases, with 12 bases between them.

As concerns this clonotype: Mismatch with germline at one junction end may stem from a read error. The chain recombines TRBV10-3 with TRBJ2-3; the D gene could be TRBD1 or TRBD2 (6 bases each). CDR1 is ENHRY, CDR2 SYGVKD, per germline. The CDR3 length is 17 residues. In nucleotides, the CDR3 is TGTGCTATCAGTGAGTCCGGGGGCCGGCTTAGCACAGATACGCAGTATTTT. Protein sequence: CAISESGGRLSTDTQYF.

CDR3 protein: CAWSVALAGTEAFF. CDR3 DNA sequence: TGTGCCTGGAGCGTCGCGTTGGCGGGCACTGAAGCTTTCTTT. The chain links TRBV30 to TRBJ1-1; no clear D. Germline values: CDR1 GTSNPN, CDR2 SVGIG (reference sequence). The CDR3 is made up of 14 amino acids. V lost 3 bases to trimming and J lost 4 bases, with 15 bases between them.

This CDR3 is CASSLRGAYGYTF. In nucleotides, the CDR3 is TGTGCCAGCAGCTTAAGGGGGGCTTATGGCTACACCTTC. V is TRBV7-9 and J is TRBJ1-2; D may be TRBD1 (6 bases). V shed 2 bases and J shed 5 bases, with 9 bases lying between them. Per the germline V gene, CDR1 is SEHNR and CDR2 is FQNEAQ (reference sequence). The CDR3 has 13 amino acids.

The rearrangement joins TRBV6-5 to TRBJ1-2; D gene unclear. V was pared by 2 bases and J by 8 bases, with 12 bases between. The CDR3 totals 13 residues. The germline V gene encodes CDR1 MNHEY and CDR2 SVGAGI. This CDR3 is CASSYDPPEGYTF. The CDR3 nucleotides are TGTGCCAGCAGTTACGATCCACCTGAGGGCTACACCTTC.

This chain uses TRBV12-3 or TRBV12-4 with TRBJ1-2; a possible D gene is TRBD1 (5 bases). V dropped 6 bases and J dropped 8 bases, with 19 bases sitting between them. CDR3 length: 14 residues. CDR3 in amino acids: CASSHGGENGGYTF. As DNA, the CDR3 is TGTGCCAGCAGCCACGGGGGGGAGAACGGCGGCTACACCTTC.

CDR3 nucleotides: TGCGCCAGCAGCCAATTTTGGAGGATCCCCGACTACGAGCAGTACTTC. Its protein is CASSQFWRIPDYEQYF. The V gene is TRBV4-1, the J gene TRBJ2-7, with TRBD2 as a possible D gene (5 bases). Germline V CDR1 and CDR2: MGHRA, YSYEKL. V was cut by 2 bases and J by 3 bases, with 17 bases left in between. The CDR3 spans 16 residues.

The CDR3 protein is CSARLVLIGRGQTYGYTF. CDR3 nucleotide sequence: TGCAGTGCTAGACTTGTACTCATCGGACGGGGACAGACCTATGGCTACACCTTC. V usage is TRBV20-1 and J usage is TRBJ1-2; 7 nucleotides line up with TRBD1. The CDR3 covers 18 residues. Per the germline V gene, CDR1 is DFQATT and CDR2 is SNEGSKA (reference sequence). J was trimmed by 4 bases and V by 2 bases; bases with no gene match: 19.

This clonotype was seen only a few times. This chain connects TRBV6-1 to TRBJ2-3; possible D gene TRBD2, 6 bases. This CDR3 is built from 13 residues. CDR1 is MNHNS and CDR2 is SASEGT in the germline V gene. The V gene lost 6 bases and the J gene lost 2 bases, with 9 bases spanning the gap. The CDR3 sequence: CASRPSATDTQYF. The DNA for the CDR3 is TGTGCCAGCAGGCCTAGCGCCACAGATACGCAGTATTTT.

The chain uses TRBV18 and TRBJ1-1; D is ambiguous. Germline V gene data show CDR1 as KGHSH and CDR2 as LQKENI. The CDR3 has 15 amino acids. With 0 bases removed from V and 0 bases from J, the gap between germline ends came to 8 bases. The CDR3, as DNA: TGTGCCAGCTCACCACCTCCGTTAATGAACACTGAAGCTTTCTTT. Amino acid sequence: CASSPPPLMNTEAFF.

The chain recombines TRBV19 with TRBJ1-5; D possibly corresponds to TRBD1 (5 bases). Trimming took off 2 bases at V and 7 bases at J, with 9 bases between the two ends. From germline, CDR1 is LNHDA and CDR2 SQIVND (reference sequence). The CDR3 consists of 13 residues. As DNA, the CDR3 is TGTGCCAGTAGTATAAGCAGGGACCAGCCCCAGCATTTT. Amino acids: CASSISRDQPQHF.

This chain joins TRBV19 and TRBJ1-5; the match to TRBD1 covers 8 bases. Unmatched junction bases numbered 9, after V lost 6 bases and J lost 8 bases. The CDR3 totals 14 residues. In germline, CDR1 is LNHDA, CDR2 SQIVND (reference sequence). CDR3 DNA: TGTGCCAGTAGCTTACTCGGACAGGGAAAGCCCCAGCATTTT. Amino acid sequence: CASSLLGQGKPQHF. Filled out from reference TRBV19 and TRBJ1-5, the complete variable domain reads DGGITQSPKYLFRKEGQNVTLSCEQNLNHDAMYWYRQDPGQGLRLIYYSQIVNDFQKGDIAEGYSVSREKKESFPLTVTSAQKNPTAFYLCASSLLGQGKPQHFGDGTRLSIL.

V and J are TRBV6-5 and TRBJ1-6; tentatively, D is TRBD1 (5 bases). The ends were cut back, 4 bases at V and 12 bases at J, with 16 bases in the middle. This CDR3 region has 14 residues. CDR1 MNHEY and CDR2 SVGAGI come from the germline V gene. CDR3 protein: CASSSGTPRKPLHF. In nucleotides, the CDR3 is TGTGCCAGCAGTTCCGGGACCCCTAGGAAACCCCTCCACTTT.

The chain uses TRBV12-3 or TRBV12-4 and TRBJ1-2, with 11 bases identical to TRBD1. V lost 6 bases, J lost 4 bases, and 4 bases stayed unmatched. The CDR3 runs 14 residues. In DNA, the CDR3 is TGTGCCAGCAGAGGGACAGGGGGATCCTATGGCTACACCTTC. Translated: CASRGTGGSYGYTF.

The table lists this clonotype with a few counts. The chain combines TRBV6-1 with TRBJ2-3; either TRBD1 or TRBD2 may fit D (6 bases each). Trimming removed 6 bases at V and 12 bases at J, with 22 bases between. Germline V CDR1 and CDR2: MNHNS, SASEGT. The CDR3 has 14 amino acids. The CDR3 loop reads CASSLSGGTTLQYF. In nucleotides, the CDR3 is TGTGCCAGCAGCCTAAGTGGGGGGACAACCCTCCAGTATTTT.

This rearrangement joins TRBV7-9 to TRBJ1-2, with a weak D call TRBD1 (6 bases). V lost 4 bases, J lost 8 bases, and 17 bases lay in between. The germline gives CDR1 SEHNR, CDR2 FQNEAQ (reference sequence). This CDR3 has 14 residues. The CDR3: CASSYTGPERGYTF. The CDR3 bases are TGTGCCAGCAGCTACACAGGGCCAGAAAGGGGCTACACCTTC.